One TCR beta chain is described in this entry. The antigen is not known. Time point noted: newly diagnosed GD, antithyroid drugs for less than 3 months. TCR sequences were obtained from RNA taken from PBMCs. To make TCR beta libraries, researchers used iRepertoire HTBI primers and Arm-PCR of CDR3 regions. TCRdb fed the multiplex PCR reads into MiXCR, producing one record per CDR3 protein. The table records around 470,000 distinct CDR3 sequences, roughly 15% of them present only once. These data belong to a study of regulatory T cells in long-lasting Graves disease. Notes on the study in general: Persistent cases favored TRBV28, TRBJ1-2 and TRBJ2-5. Shared public clonotypes totalled about 2,600 in persistent patients, compared with around 880 in new patients.

J was trimmed by 4 bases and V by 5 bases; bases with no gene match: 7. There are 15 residues in the CDR3. From germline, CDR1 is MDHEN and CDR2 SYDVKM. These records were also assigned to another study, of T cells in Graves' hyperthyroidism and ophthalmopathy. From that second work: Carried out on the TCR CDR3, a first-round RT-PCR used the HTBI primer set. Ophthalmopathy and stable hyperthyroidism were told apart by a 13 V-J model.

J is TRBJ2-3 and V is TRBV28; 9 nucleotides align to TRBD2. Sequences were derived from peripheral blood mononuclear cells (PBMCs), sampled at new diagnosis, from a patient treated with antithyroid drugs. The TCR comes from a woman between 45 and 65 years old with Graves disease. CDR3 sequence reads: CASSTTSGSADTQYF. CDR3 coding DNA: TGTGCCAGCAGTACGACTAGCGGCAGCGCAGATACGCAGTATTTT.